This T cell receptor beta chain stems from a study of cytomegalovirus exposure and HLA in healthy donors (dated by TCRdb to about 2017). Looking at the study overall: An earlier analysis of a few hundred of the donors reported 250 to 300 Gb of sequence data and 95 million to 120 million unique TCR beta sequences obtained from approximately 180 million T cells. Roughly 300 gigabases of sequencing data and 70 million to 85 million unique TCR sequences were included in an early release covering several hundred HLA-typed donors. Of the 350 to 450 genotyped donors, roughly 80% fell in the genetic ancestry cluster associated with self-reported Caucasian donors. The study aimed to test whether cataloging public T cell receptors could reveal signatures of past pathogen exposure. The study profiled the T cell repertoires of fewer than 850 subjects by immunosequencing and related them to cytomegalovirus serostatus. In addition to the first cohort of 500 to 850 subjects, a separate validation cohort of under 150 different subjects was used. To predict cytomegalovirus infection status, the study combined high-throughput TCR immunosequencing, statistical association of individual TCRs with disease status, and machine learning. In a later analysis, previously published TCR beta repertoires from several hundred donors were re-analyzed and high-resolution HLA genotyping was added so that TCR occurrence patterns could be studied. The later analysis used no new phenotypic data to find candidate immune exposures, relying instead on TCR beta sequences and their occurrence across donors. To decide whether each TCR beta V gene segment behaved as functional or pseudogenic, an earlier analysis of approximately 600 of the donors relied on high-throughput TCR beta sequencing. Alongside the repertoire data, information on donor age, sex, ethnicity and CMV serostatus was compiled. A later genetic analysis used genome-wide SNP genotypes for about three fifths of the 666 donors, treating that subset as a discovery cohort. Every repertoire in the discovery cohort had been generated on one and the same sequencing platform. HLA typing covered class I and class II loci at four-digit resolution. The number of donors typed differed by locus, with about 629-630 for A, B, C, DRB1 and DQB1, around 500 for DQA1, some 570 for DPA1, and some 470 for DPB1. Because of strong linkage in the cohort, roughly five DR-DQ haplotypes were treated as single units for association and clustering. On average, over 200,000 unique TCR beta nucleotide sequences were sequenced per donor among some 420 genotyped donors of the cohort, with roughly 20% of those sequences being non-productive. The paper's findings and limits, for the study overall: The cohort was sequenced for TCR beta chains only, and without alpha or paired-chain data the features that could be detected were limited. V-gene and J-gene trimming of TCR beta chains was associated with a missense DCLRE1C variant in a later genetic analysis, and the association was replicated in an independent cohort. Correlated functional status among segregating V segments might be attributable to linkage disequilibrium, but an unknown experimental factor could not be ruled out. The only immune exposure information available for the cohort was CMV serostatus. A later analysis found that TCR association rates varied across HLA loci, with DRB1 alleles showing the most associated TCRs and HLA-C alleles the fewest. In a later analysis, about 17,000 TCR beta sequences were associated with specific HLA alleles at a false discovery rate of 0.05. Compared with equally common non-associated chains, HLA-associated TCR beta chains in a later analysis were more clonally expanded and had lower generation probabilities. Because HLA typing was unavailable for some donors at each locus, only the typed subset was used in association tests. Because counts were too low, 15 or so rarely observed V segments, including chromosome 9 orphons, were excluded from the earlier analysis of several hundred of the donors. A group of highly shared sequence variants was considered likely to be a technical artifact of the sequencing pipeline. Most TCR sequences were observed very rarely across donors, whereas some public TCRs were present in many individuals. The study listed 150 to 200 TCR beta chains as associated with cytomegalovirus. Some IMGT-functional V segments, including TRBV6-2 and TRBV6-3, could not be told apart with the 87-base-pair reads, so those segments were excluded. In an earlier analysis of around 600 of the donors, most TCR beta V segments appeared in productive rearrangements about 87% or about 30% of the time, broadly matching IMGT annotations. It was suggested by the authors that the approach could potentially be generalized to other disease states and immunological phenotypes. A later genetic analysis reported fewer N-insertions in productive TCRs among donors in an Asian-associated ancestry cluster than the roughly 720-donor mean. In vitro tests confirmed that a few of the cytomegalovirus-associated TCR beta chains recognize cytomegalovirus antigens. A further reported finding was that TCR beta sequences accurately predicted the HLA-A and HLA-B alleles for most subjects in the first cohort. Sequencing depth was assumed to be roughly uniform across donors in the presence/absence analyses, though that assumption may not hold. In both the original and validation cohorts, the classifier was reported to diagnose cytomegalovirus status with high specificity and sensitivity. In a later analysis, most CMV-associated TCR beta chains were found to appear HLA-restricted, with HLA associations seemingly driven largely by CMV exposure. In a later analysis, several top co-occurrence clusters were reported to appear linked to parvovirus B19, influenza, CMV and Epstein-Barr virus. When HLA alleles, especially DR and DQ, strongly co-occurred, attributing TCR associations to individual alleles was difficult.

Library preparation was by the immunoSEQ multiplex PCR assay. For the multiplex PCR, a mixture combining 60 forward primers for TCR Vbeta segments and 13 reverse primers for TCR Jbeta segments was used. The CDR3 region of rearranged TCR beta genes was amplified from genomic DNA with a multiplex PCR assay. The amplified TCR beta libraries were sequenced on the Illumina HiSeq System as 87-base-pair reads. In the original analysis: Across the 700 or so repertoires, a later analysis counted tens of millions of unique TCR beta chains, 8.5 million to 12 million of which were shared by at least two donors. Raw reads were error-corrected and collapsed into unique sequences with a nearest-neighbor algorithm that merged closely related sequences to remove PCR and sequencing errors. CDR3 sequences were aligned to IMGT reference sequences to assign V, D and J gene segments. For a sequence to be retained, a match of at least six nucleotides to both a V gene segment and a J gene segment was required. Rearrangements were classified as productive when the CDR3 lacked stop codons and remained in frame with V and J, and all other rearrangements were classified as non-productive. CDR3 was defined by IMGT convention, running from the second conserved V-encoded cysteine to the conserved J-encoded phenylalanine. In an earlier analysis of around 570 of the donors, sequences lacking an unambiguous match to a single V gene segment were excluded. In an earlier analysis of roughly 500 of the donors, V segments were called functional above 56.7% productive rearrangements and were called segregating when the between-donor standard deviation exceeded 5%. A statistical classification framework was developed to diagnose cytomegalovirus status using the catalog of TCR beta chain sequences. V and J gene assignment, in a later analysis, came from comparing TCR nucleotide sequences with IMGT/GENE-DB human TR gene sequences. A later analysis assigned CDR3 sequences and most-parsimonious VDJ recombination scenarios with the TCRdist pipeline. A later analysis defined each TCR beta chain by its CDR3 amino acid sequence plus V-gene family, and excluded reads lacking a unique V-gene family. To address suspected cross-contamination and a sequencing artifact, a later analysis removed some 620 highly shared, low-generation-probability nucleotide sequences. In a later analysis, a clonal expansion index for each public chain was calculated from normalized within-repertoire ranks of inferred template counts. In a later analysis, generation probabilities were computed using a VDJ recombination model fitted to out-of-frame rearrangements, and the results were checked against IGoR. A later analysis scored TCR-TCR, TCR-HLA and TCR-CMV co-occurrence with hypergeometric tests, applying a repertoire-size bias correction to TCR pairs. To estimate false discovery rates, a later analysis permuted the HLA or CMV assignments 20 times. A later analysis grouped co-occurring TCRs with DBSCAN, adding TCRdist sequence similarity when clustering within HLA-allele-positive subsets. Co-occurrence clustering excluded repertoires with fewer than 30,000 or more than 120,000 public chains, plus five with anomalous nucleotide sharing. TCRdb limited this immuneACCESS table to in-frame rearrangements with V and J called. A share of clones is missing; checked studies link under half to unresolved V genes, and the rest is unexplained. The V and J calls and clone size were taken over from that table, and D and trimming were inferred from the DNA. The sample records some 150,000 clones, 74% of which are singletons. Clones ranked in the top ten supply approximately 2.1% of the sample.

In total, approximately 700 healthy bone marrow donors made up the cohort. At the time of sampling, all cohort members were nominally healthy, though unrecorded immune exposures were likely present. The donor tested CMV seronegative and was one of the 352 seronegative cohort members. Every donor gave a peripheral blood sample, and the peripheral blood mononuclear cells from that sample were used for TCR beta sequencing. Genomic DNA was extracted from the blood cell samples with the Qiagen DNeasy Blood Extraction Kit. Measured from the cysteine to the phenylalanine, the CDR3 is 17 residues long. The retained sequence is limited to the CDR3, 51 bases, with the frame set at the first base. Sequences MNHEY (CDR1) and SMNVEV (CDR2) are obtained from the germline V gene (reference sequence). For this chain, trimming is 2 bases at the V end and 16 bases at the J end, and the number of junction bases without a gene match is 22.

With regard to this clone: What this receptor recognizes is not known. Base qualities are not recorded, but no much larger clone differs from it by a single base.

The receptor was isolated from a man in his thirties or forties in good health and CMV-seronegative. Sequencing was done on a sample of PBMCs. Recombination connected TRBV27 to TRBJ2-1; TRBD2 fits 8 bases in the junction. The DNA sequence is TGTGCCAGCAGTTTACCTCAAGGACCAAGAAGGCCGGGACTAGTCTTCTTC. It specifies CASSLPQGPRRPGLVFF.